A single TCR beta chain is shown here with its context. The sample is drawn from a study of blood T cells in healthy people across ages. The use of a sample-barcoded 5' primer and a J-beta primer mix characterized a second PCR of roughly 7 to 11 cycles. TCRdb reprocessed the 5' RACE reads with MiXCR, giving one entry per CDR3 protein. The sample has roughly 1,700,000 distinct CDR3 sequences; about 28% are singletons. Drawing of peripheral blood yielded 7.5 to 10 milliliters from each donor. In germline, CDR1 is SNHLY, CDR2 FYNNEI. V lost 9 bases, J lost 6 bases, and 17 bases stayed unmatched. The length of the CDR3 is 16 residues.

The sequence came from a woman aged 30 to 39 in good health. The chain employs TRBV2 and TRBJ1-5; 7 positions agree with TRBD1. Sequenced sample: blood. The CDR3 region has the DNA TGTGCCAGTAGTAGGGACAGCCAGTTGCTTGGTCAGCCCCAGCATTTT. It yields the protein CASSRDSQLLGQPQHF. Filled out from reference TRBV2 and TRBJ1-5, the complete variable domain reads EPEVTQTPSHQVTQMGQEVILRCVPISNHLYFYWYRQILGQKVEFLVSFYNNEISEKSEIFDDQFSVERPDGSNFTLKIRSTKLEDSAMYFCASSRDSQLLGQPQHFGDGTRLSIL.